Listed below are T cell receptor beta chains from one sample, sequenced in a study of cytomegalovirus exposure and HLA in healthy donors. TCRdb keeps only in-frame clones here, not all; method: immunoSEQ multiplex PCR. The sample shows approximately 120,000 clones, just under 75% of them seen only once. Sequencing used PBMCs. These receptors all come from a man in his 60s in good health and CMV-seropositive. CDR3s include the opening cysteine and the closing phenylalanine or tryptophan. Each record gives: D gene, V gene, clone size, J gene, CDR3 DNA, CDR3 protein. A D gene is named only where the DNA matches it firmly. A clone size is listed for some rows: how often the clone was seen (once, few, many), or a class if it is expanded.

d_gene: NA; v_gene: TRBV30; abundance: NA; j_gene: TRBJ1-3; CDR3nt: TGTGCCTCGCAGAGGGTGGGTGGAAACACCATATATTTT; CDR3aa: CASQRVGGNTIYF
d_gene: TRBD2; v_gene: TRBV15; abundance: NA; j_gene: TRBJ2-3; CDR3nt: TGTGCCACCAGCAGAGCTTGGGGGGGTTATTCCTCAGATACGCAGTATTTT; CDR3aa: CATSRAWGGYSSDTQYF
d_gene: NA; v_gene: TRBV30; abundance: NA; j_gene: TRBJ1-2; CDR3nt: TGTGCCTGGAGCTCCCGACAGGCGCTCCCCTATGGCTACCCCTTC; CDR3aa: CAWSSRQALPYGYPF
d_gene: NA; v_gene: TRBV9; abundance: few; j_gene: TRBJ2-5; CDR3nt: TGTGCCAGCAGCGTAGGGGGCGGGACTTTTGGAGAGACCCAGTACTTC; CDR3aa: CASSVGGGTFGETQYF
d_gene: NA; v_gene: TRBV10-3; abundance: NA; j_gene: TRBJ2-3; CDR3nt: TGTGCCATCAGTCGGCAGGAGGATACAGATACGCAGTATTTT; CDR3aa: CAISRQEDTDTQYF
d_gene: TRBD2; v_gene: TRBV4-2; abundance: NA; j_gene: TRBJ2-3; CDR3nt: TGTGCCAGCAGCCAGCGGGGGTTTAGCACAGATACGCAGTATTTT; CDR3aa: CASSQRGFSTDTQYF
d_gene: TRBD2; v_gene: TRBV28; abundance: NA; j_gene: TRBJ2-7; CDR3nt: TGTGCCAGTGCCCGGGGGGGGGTTCGCGAGCAGTACTTC; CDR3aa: CASARGGVREQYF
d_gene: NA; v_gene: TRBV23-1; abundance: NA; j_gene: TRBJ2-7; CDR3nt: TGCGCCAGCAGTCAATACCAGGGTCAGGACGAGCAGTACTTC; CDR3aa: CASSQYQGQDEQYF
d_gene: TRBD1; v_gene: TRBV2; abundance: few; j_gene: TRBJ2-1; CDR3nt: TGTGCCAGCAGTACAACCTTGTACAGGGGGAGCCGTTACAATGAGCAGTTCTTC; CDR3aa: CASSTTLYRGSRYNEQFF
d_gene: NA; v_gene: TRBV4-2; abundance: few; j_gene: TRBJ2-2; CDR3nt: TGTGCCAGCAGCCCCCACGGGGGGCTGACCGGGGAGCTGTTTTTT; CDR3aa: CASSPHGGLTGELFF
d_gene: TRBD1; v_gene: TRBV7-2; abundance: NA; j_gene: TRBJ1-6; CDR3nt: TGTGCCAGCAGCTCACGGGACAGCCATTCACCCCTCCACTTT; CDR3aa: CASSSRDSHSPLHF
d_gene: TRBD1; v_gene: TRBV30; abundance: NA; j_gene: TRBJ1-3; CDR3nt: TGTGCCTGGAGCTCGGACAGGGGGGGAAACACCATATATTTT; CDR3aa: CAWSSDRGGNTIYF
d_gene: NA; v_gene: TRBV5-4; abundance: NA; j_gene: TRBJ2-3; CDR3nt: TGTGCCACCAGGCGGACTCTAACAGATACGCAGTATTTT; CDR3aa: CATRRTLTDTQYF
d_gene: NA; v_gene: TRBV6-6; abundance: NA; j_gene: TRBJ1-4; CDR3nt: TGTGCCAGCGTCCAGGGCGTAAGCGAAAAACTGTTTTTT; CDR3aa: CASVQGVSEKLFF
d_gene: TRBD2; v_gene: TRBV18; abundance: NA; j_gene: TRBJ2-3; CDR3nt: TGTGCCAGCTCAGGACTAGAAACAGATACGCAGTATTTT; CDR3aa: CASSGLETDTQYF
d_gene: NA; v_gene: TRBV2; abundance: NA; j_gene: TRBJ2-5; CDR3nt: TGTGCCAGCACAAACCGGGACTCGAAAGAAGAGACCCAGTACTTC; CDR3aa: CASTNRDSKEETQYF
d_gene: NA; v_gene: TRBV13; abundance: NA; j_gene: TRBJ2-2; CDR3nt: TGTGCCAGCAGCCCCCGGGAGTTGGGGCCCGGGGAGCTGTTTTTT; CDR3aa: CASSPRELGPGELFF
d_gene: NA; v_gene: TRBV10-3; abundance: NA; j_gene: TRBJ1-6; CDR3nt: TGTGCCATCGCAGGGAATGGGTCACCCCTCCACTTT; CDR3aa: CAIAGNGSPLHF
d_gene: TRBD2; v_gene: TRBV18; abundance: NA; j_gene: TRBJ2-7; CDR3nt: TGTGCCAGCTCACCGCGGGGGGAAAGCGAGCAGTACTTC; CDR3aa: CASSPRGESEQYF
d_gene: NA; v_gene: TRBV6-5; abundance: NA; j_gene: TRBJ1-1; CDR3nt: TGTGCCAGCAGACTAAAGGGGGTTGCTGAAGCTTTCTTT; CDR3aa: CASRLKGVAEAFF
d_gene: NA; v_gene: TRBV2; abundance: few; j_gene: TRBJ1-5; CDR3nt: TGTGCCAGCAGTGAGGAGGGAGGAGGTGATCAGCCCCAGCATTTT; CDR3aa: CASSEEGGGDQPQHF
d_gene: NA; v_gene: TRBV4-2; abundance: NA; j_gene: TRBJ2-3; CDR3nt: TGTGCCAGCAGCCAAGTCACTGCAGATACGCAGTATTTT; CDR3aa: CASSQVTADTQYF
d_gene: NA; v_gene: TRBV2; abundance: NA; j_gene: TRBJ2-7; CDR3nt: TGTGCCAGCAGGGCAGTAGCGCCACTTGGAAGCGAGCAGTACTTC; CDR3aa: CASRAVAPLGSEQYF
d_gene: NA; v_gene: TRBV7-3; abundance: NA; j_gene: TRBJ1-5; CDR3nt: TGTGCCAGCAGCTTATACATACAGCCTAGCAATCAGCCCCAGCATTTT; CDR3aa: CASSLYIQPSNQPQHF
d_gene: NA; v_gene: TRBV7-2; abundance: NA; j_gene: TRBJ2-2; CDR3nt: TGTGCCAGCAGCCCTACAGGGCGCACCGGGGAGCTGTTTTTT; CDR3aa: CASSPTGRTGELFF
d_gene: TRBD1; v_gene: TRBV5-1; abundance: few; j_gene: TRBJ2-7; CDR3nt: TGCGCCAGCAGCTCATACTCCCCTCCGACAGGGGAGAGCTCCTACGAGCAGTACTTC; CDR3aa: CASSSYSPPTGESSYEQYF
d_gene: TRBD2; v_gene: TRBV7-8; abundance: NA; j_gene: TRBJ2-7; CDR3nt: TGTGCCAGCAGCCCTCCGACTAGCGGGGTCACCGTTCAGTACTTC; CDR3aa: CASSPPTSGVTVQYF
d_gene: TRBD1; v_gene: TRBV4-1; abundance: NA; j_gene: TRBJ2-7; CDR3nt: TGCGCCAGCGGCCGTCCCGGGACAGGGGGCTTTAACGAGCAGTACTTC; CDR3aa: CASGRPGTGGFNEQYF
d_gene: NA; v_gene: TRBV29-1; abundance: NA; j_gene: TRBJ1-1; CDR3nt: TGCAGCGTTGTCCGGACAGAGAACACTGAAGCTTTCTTT; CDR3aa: CSVVRTENTEAFF
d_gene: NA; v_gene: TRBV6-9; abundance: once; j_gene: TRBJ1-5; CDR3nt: TGTGCCAGATCAGCGGGGACATATCATCAGCCCCAGCATTTT; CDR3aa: CARSAGTYHQPQHF
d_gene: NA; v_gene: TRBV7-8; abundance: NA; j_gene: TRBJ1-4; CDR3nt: TGTGCCAGCAGCGCATACCCCTCGGGATCAACTAATGAAAAACTGTTTTTT; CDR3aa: CASSAYPSGSTNEKLFF
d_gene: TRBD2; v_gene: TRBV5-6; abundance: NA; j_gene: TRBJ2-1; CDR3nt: TGTGCCAGCAGCTTGGCTAGCGGGGGGGCCATTGAGCAGTTCTTC; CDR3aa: CASSLASGGAIEQFF
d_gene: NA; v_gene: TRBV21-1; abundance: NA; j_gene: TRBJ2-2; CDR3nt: TGTGCCAGCAGCAACCCGGGAGGGGCCGGGGAGCTGTTTTTT; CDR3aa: CASSNPGGAGELFF
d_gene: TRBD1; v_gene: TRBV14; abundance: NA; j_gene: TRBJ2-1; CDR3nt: TGTGCCAGCAGCCAAGATAGTTACAGGGGGTACCTCTACAATGAGCAGTTCTTC; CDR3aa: CASSQDSYRGYLYNEQFF
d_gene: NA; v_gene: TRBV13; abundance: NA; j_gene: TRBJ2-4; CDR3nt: TGTGCCAGCAGCCCTCAGGGGAACATTCAGTACTTC; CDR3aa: CASSPQGNIQYF
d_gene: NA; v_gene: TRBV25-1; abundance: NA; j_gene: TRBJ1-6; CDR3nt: TGTGCCAGCAGCCAGACAGGTTTCGATTCACCCCTCCACTTT; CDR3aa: CASSQTGFDSPLHF